This is a list of T cell receptor beta chains from one sample in a study of blood T cell repertoires in COVID-19. Profiling relied on immunoSEQ multiplex PCR, and the TCRdb table lists in-frame clones only, not all of them. The repertoire consists of roughly 300,000 clones, with around 87% occurring once and the leading ten covering 6.5% to 9.5%. The sequenced sample consisted of peripheral blood. These receptors were obtained from a woman aged 45-65 years who had recovered from COVID-19. Both conserved end residues are part of each CDR3. D genes are given only for firm matches.

>TRBV18|TRBD1|TRBJ1-1
CASSAGTEALAFF
TGTGCCAGCTCGGCCGGGACAGAGGCTTTAGCTTTCTTT
>TRBV7-9|-|TRBJ1-6
CASSPPGAGNSPLHF
TGTGCCAGCAGCCCCCCAGGGGCAGGGAATTCACCCCTCCACTTT
>TRBV28|TRBD1|TRBJ2-4
CASRGQGKNIQYF
TGTGCCAGCAGGGGACAGGGGAAAAACATTCAGTACTTC
>TRBV11-3|-|TRBJ2-2
CASSSSMGSSNTGELFF
TGTGCCAGCAGCTCGTCGATGGGTTCTAGTAACACTGGGGAGCTGTTTTTT
>TRBV7-7|-|TRBJ2-5
CASSPLGRTNQETQYF
TGTGCTAGCAGTCCATTGGGCAGAACCAACCAAGAGACCCAGTACTTC
>TRBV27|-|TRBJ2-7
CATRLSGVTYEQYF
TGTGCCACCAGGTTATCAGGGGTGACCTACGAGCAGTACTTC
>TRBV18|-|TRBJ2-3
CASSPPHTWFGTQYF
TGTGCCAGCTCACCGCCTCACACGTGGTTTGGTACGCAGTATTTT
>TRBV7-2|TRBD2|TRBJ2-5
CASSPESTSIKTQYF
TGTGCCAGCAGCCCTGAATCGACTAGCATAAAGACCCAGTACTTC
>TRBV28|TRBD2|TRBJ2-1
CASSLAGSDNEQFF
TGTGCCAGCAGCTTAGCGGGATCGGACAATGAGCAGTTCTTC
>TRBV19|-|TRBJ1-1
CASSITRGWTTEAFF
TGTGCCAGTAGTATTACCCGGGGTTGGACGACTGAAGCTTTCTTT